This T cell receptor (beta chain) was identified during a study of cytomegalovirus exposure and HLA in healthy donors. Whole-study context: There were about 85 million unique TCRs (from HLA-typed donors) in an early data release. Whole-study findings and limits: Immune exposure information available was restricted to CMV serostatus. As a later analysis revealed, most CMV-associated TCR beta chains appeared HLA-restricted. Within the data, a cluster of highly shared sequence variants was likely a sequencing artifact.

With respect to this clone: Antigen specificity is unknown.

It was with 60 Vbeta and 13 Jbeta primers that the PCR ran. The method was immunoSEQ multiplex PCR; TCRdb's version includes in-frame clones alone and lacks a portion of them. The repertoire consists of 100,000 or so clones, with 76% occurring once and the leading ten covering around 8.2%. This CDR3 is 12 amino acids long. The V and J ends lost 3 bases and 7 bases respectively, with 9 bases between them. Germline V gene sequence: CDR1 GTSNPN, CDR2 SVGIG (reference sequence). The receptor comes from a man in his forties in good health and CMV-seropositive. The V gene is TRBV30, the J gene TRBJ1-4, with a possible D match to TRBD1 (5 bases). The sample consisted of PBMCs. The CDR3 protein is CAWRDQGEKLFF. CDR3 bases: TGTGCCTGGAGGGATCAGGGTGAAAAACTGTTTTTT.